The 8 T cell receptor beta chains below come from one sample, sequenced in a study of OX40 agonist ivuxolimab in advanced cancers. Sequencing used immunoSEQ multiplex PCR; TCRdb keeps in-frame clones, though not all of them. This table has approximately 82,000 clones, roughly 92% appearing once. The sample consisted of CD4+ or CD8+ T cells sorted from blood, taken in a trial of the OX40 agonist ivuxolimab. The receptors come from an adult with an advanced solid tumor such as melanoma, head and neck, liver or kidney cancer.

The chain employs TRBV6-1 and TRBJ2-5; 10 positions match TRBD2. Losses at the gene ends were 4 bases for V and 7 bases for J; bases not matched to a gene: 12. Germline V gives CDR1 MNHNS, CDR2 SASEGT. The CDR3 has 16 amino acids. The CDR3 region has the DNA TGTGCCAGCAGTGCCCGCCTAGCGGGGGCCCGGTGGACCCAGTACTTC. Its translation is CASSARLAGARWTQYF.

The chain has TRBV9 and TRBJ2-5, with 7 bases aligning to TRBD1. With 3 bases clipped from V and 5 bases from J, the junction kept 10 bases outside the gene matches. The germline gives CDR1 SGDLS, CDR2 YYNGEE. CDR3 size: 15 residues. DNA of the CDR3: TGTGCCAGCAGCGCTCCATCGAGGGGGCCGGAGACCCAGTACTTC. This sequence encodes CASSAPSRGPETQYF.

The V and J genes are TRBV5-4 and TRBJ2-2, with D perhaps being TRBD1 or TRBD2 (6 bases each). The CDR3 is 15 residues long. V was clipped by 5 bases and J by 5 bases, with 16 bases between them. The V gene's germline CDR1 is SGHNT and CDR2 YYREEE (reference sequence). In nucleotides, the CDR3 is TGTGCCAGCAGTCGACTTGGGGGGCTTACCGGGGAGCTGTTTTTT. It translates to CASSRLGGLTGELFF.

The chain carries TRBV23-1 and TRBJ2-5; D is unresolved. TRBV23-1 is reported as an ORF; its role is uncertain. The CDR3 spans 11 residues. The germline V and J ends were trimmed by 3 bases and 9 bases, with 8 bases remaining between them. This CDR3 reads CASSQRPAQYF. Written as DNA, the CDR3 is TGCGCCAGCAGTCAGCGCCCGGCCCAGTACTTC.

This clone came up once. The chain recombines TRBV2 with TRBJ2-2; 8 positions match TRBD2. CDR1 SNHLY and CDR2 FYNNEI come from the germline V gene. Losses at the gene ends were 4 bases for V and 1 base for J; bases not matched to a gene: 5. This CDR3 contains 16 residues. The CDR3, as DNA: TGTGCCAGCAGTGTTAAGGCGGGGGGGAACACCGGGGAGCTGTTTTTT. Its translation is CASSVKAGGNTGELFF.

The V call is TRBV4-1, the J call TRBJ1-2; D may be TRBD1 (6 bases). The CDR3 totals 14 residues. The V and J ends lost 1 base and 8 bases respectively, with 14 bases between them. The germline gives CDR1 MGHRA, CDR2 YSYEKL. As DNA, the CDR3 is TGCGCCAGCAGCCAAGCGTGGGGGGCAAGCGGCTACACCTTC. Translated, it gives CASSQAWGASGYTF.

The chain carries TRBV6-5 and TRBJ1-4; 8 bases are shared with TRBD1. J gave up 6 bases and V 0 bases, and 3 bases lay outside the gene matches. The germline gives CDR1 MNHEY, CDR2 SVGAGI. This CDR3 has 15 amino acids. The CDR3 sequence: CASSYSGQGDEKLFF. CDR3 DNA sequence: TGTGCCAGCAGTTACTCAGGACAGGGAGATGAAAAACTGTTTTTT.

In DNA form, the CDR3 reads TGTGCCAGCAGTCCCGGGACAGGTTATGAAAAACTGTTTTTT. Encoded protein: CASSPGTGYEKLFF. The rearrangement joins TRBV7-8 to TRBJ1-4; 8 nucleotides match TRBD1. CDR1 is SGHVS and CDR2 is FQNEAQ in the germline V gene. This CDR3 comprises 14 residues. Trimming took 6 bases from V and 6 from J; bases not matched to a gene: 6.